The rows below give T cell receptor beta chains drawn from one sample of a study of graft-versus-host responses after intestinal transplantation. For these TCRs, the target antigens are not known. Using immunoSEQ multiplex PCR, the repertoire was profiled, and TCRdb retains in-frame clones only, with some absent. The sample yields tens of thousands of clones, about 90% seen once. Sequencing was performed on unstimulated CD8+ T cells sorted from spleen or lymph node cells, taken before intestinal transplant. All receptors derive from a human donor who received an intestinal transplant. The CDR3 runs from the conserved cysteine through the conserved F or W. The D gene is left open where the match is weak. Size is stated for part of the rows, as once, few or many counts, or as a class when the clone is expanded.

v_gene	d_gene	j_gene	len	abundance	CDR3aa	CDR3nt
TRBV27	TRBD1	TRBJ2-3	15	NA	CASSPTGGRADTQYF	TGTGCCAGCAGTCCAACAGGGGGTCGGGCAGATACGCAGTATTTT
TRBV7-8	TRBD1	TRBJ2-3	16	NA	CASSFEGAQMGDTQYF	TGTGCCAGCAGCTTCGAGGGGGCTCAAATGGGGGATACGCAGTATTTT
TRBV19	NA	TRBJ2-2	15	NA	CASRGLTGNTGELFF	TGTGCCAGTAGGGGACTCACAGGGAACACCGGGGAGCTGTTTTTT
TRBV4-1	NA	TRBJ1-6	15	NA	CASSQDRGRDSPLHF	TGCGCCAGCAGCCAAGATCGGGGGAGGGACTCACCCCTCCACTTT
TRBV5-1	NA	TRBJ1-5	13	NA	CASSETGNQPQHF	TGCGCCAGCAGCGAGACAGGAAATCAGCCCCAGCATTTT
TRBV4-2	NA	TRBJ1-6	15	NA	CASSQEQGSNSPLHF	TGTGCCAGCAGCCAAGAACAGGGTTCCAATTCACCCCTCCACTTT
TRBV7-9	TRBD1	TRBJ1-5	15	NA	CASSPGTGGGQPQHF	TGTGCCAGCAGTCCCGGGACAGGGGGAGGGCAGCCCCAGCATTTT
TRBV5-8	NA	TRBJ2-3	13	NA	CASSLGYTDTQYF	TGTGCCAGCAGCTTGGGTTACACAGATACGCAGTATTTT
TRBV28	TRBD1	TRBJ1-5	16	NA	CASSFGPTGGNQPQHF	TGTGCCAGCAGTTTCGGCCCGACAGGGGGCAATCAGCCCCAGCATTTT
TRBV6-6	NA	TRBJ2-7	13	NA	CASSQQRTYEQYF	TGTGCCAGCAGTCAACAGAGAACTTACGAGCAGTACTTC
TRBV6-1	NA	TRBJ2-3	16	NA	CASSEPPTFLADTQYF	TGTGCCAGCAGTGAACCCCCGACTTTTTTGGCAGATACGCAGTATTTT
TRBV5-1	TRBD2	TRBJ2-7	15	NA	CASSLKRGGLHEQYF	TGCGCCAGCAGCCTCAAGCGGGGGGGCCTCCACGAGCAGTACTTC
TRBV13	TRBD2	TRBJ2-1	16	NA	CASSLVGLAVYNEQFF	TGTGCCAGCAGCTTAGTTGGCCTAGCGGTATACAATGAGCAGTTCTTC
TRBV2	NA	TRBJ1-1	14	NA	CASRSSSGGTEAFF	TGTGCCAGCAGATCCAGTTCGGGGGGCACTGAAGCTTTCTTT
TRBV14	TRBD2	TRBJ2-1	19	NA	CASSQDRVAGGPSYNEQFF	TGTGCCAGCAGCCAAGATCGAGTAGCGGGAGGGCCCTCCTACAATGAGCAGTTCTTC
TRBV7-9	TRBD2	TRBJ2-1	15	NA	CASSLAGGTNGEQFF	TGTGCCAGCAGCTTAGCGGGGGGGACTAACGGTGAGCAGTTCTTC
TRBV4-1	NA	TRBJ1-5	13	NA	CASSQGAGQPQHF	TGCGCCAGCAGCCAGGGGGCCGGCCAGCCCCAGCATTTT
TRBV4-1	TRBD2	TRBJ2-1	19	NA	CASSQETALAGAPYNEQFF	TGCGCCAGCAGCCAAGAAACGGCTCTAGCGGGGGCTCCATACAATGAGCAGTTCTTC
TRBV6-1	TRBD1	TRBJ2-5	20	NA	CASSEGDRGATEGVQETQYF	TGTGCCAGCAGTGAAGGGGACAGGGGAGCGACCGAAGGTGTACAAGAGACCCAGTACTTC
TRBV4-1	TRBD1	TRBJ1-1	15	NA	CASSPRGQGNTEAFF	TGCGCCAGCAGCCCGCGGGGACAGGGGAACACTGAAGCTTTCTTT
TRBV2	TRBD1	TRBJ1-5	15	NA	CASKWTGNSNQPQHF	TGTGCCAGCAAATGGACAGGCAATAGCAATCAGCCCCAGCATTTT
TRBV7-9	NA	TRBJ2-1	16	NA	CASSLLFGRNYNEQFF	TGTGCCAGCAGCTTACTTTTCGGCAGGAACTACAATGAGCAGTTCTTC
TRBV6-5	TRBD1	TRBJ1-1	14	NA	CASRGNRGGTEAFF	TGTGCCAGCAGGGGGAACAGGGGAGGCACTGAAGCTTTCTTT
TRBV7-9	TRBD1	TRBJ2-2	16	NA	CASSPHRGWNTGELFF	TGTGCCAGCAGCCCCCACAGGGGGTGGAACACCGGGGAGCTGTTTTTT
TRBV19	TRBD1	TRBJ2-7	13	NA	CASSRGQGNEQYF	TGTGCCAGTAGTAGGGGACAGGGAAACGAGCAGTACTTC
TRBV28	NA	TRBJ2-5	13	few	CASSTGISETQYF	TGTGCCAGCAGTACAGGGATTTCGGAGACCCAGTACTTC
TRBV7-2	NA	TRBJ2-7	14	NA	CASSAQGRSYEQYF	TGTGCCAGCAGCGCCCAGGGAAGGAGCTACGAGCAGTACTTC
TRBV5-6	NA	TRBJ1-1	17	NA	CASSFLSWGLMNTEAFF	TGTGCCAGCAGCTTTTTAAGTTGGGGACTAATGAACACTGAAGCTTTCTTT
TRBV4-1	NA	TRBJ2-7	14	NA	CASSQEWRVYEQYF	TGCGCCAGCAGCCAAGAGTGGCGGGTCTACGAGCAGTACTTC
TRBV21-1	NA	TRBJ2-1	12	NA	CALALGVPEQFF	TGTGCCCTGGCCTTAGGGGTTCCTGAGCAGTTCTTC
TRBV27	NA	TRBJ1-3	16	NA	CASSLGHPSSGNTIYF	TGTGCCAGCAGTTTGGGGCATCCGAGCTCTGGAAACACCATATATTTT
TRBV28	TRBD1	TRBJ1-4	16	NA	CASSGRGGSTNEKLFF	TGTGCCAGCAGTGGCCGAGGGGGCTCAACTAATGAAAAACTGTTTTTT
TRBV9	NA	TRBJ1-1	13	NA	CASSALQYTEAFF	TGTGCCAGCAGCGCGCTTCAGTACACTGAAGCTTTCTTT
TRBV5-1	NA	TRBJ1-2	15	NA	CASSLVFEAGYGYTF	TGCGCCAGCAGCTTGGTGTTTGAGGCGGGCTATGGCTACACCTTC
TRBV1	NA	TRBJ1-1	19	NA	CTSSPNEGDRVWMNTEAFF	TGCACCAGCAGCCCCAACGAGGGGGACAGGGTTTGGATGAACACTGAAGCTTTCTTT
TRBV29-1	TRBD1	TRBJ2-5	16	NA	CSVVIGWQGEGETQYF	TGCAGCGTTGTAATCGGTTGGCAGGGGGAAGGGGAGACCCAGTACTTC
TRBV14	TRBD1	TRBJ2-3	17	NA	CASSQEDDRGPGDTQYF	TGTGCCAGCAGCCAAGAAGACGACAGGGGGCCGGGGGATACGCAGTATTTT
TRBV5-4	NA	TRBJ2-5	15	NA	CASSYLGRQQETQYF	TGTGCCAGCAGCTACCTGGGCAGGCAACAAGAGACCCAGTACTTC
TRBV5-1	TRBD1	TRBJ2-7	15	NA	CASSLVRTGPYEQYF	TGCGCCAGCAGCTTGGTTAGGACAGGGCCCTACGAGCAGTACTTC
TRBV27	NA	TRBJ2-7	13	NA	CASSLTASYEQYF	TGTGCCAGCAGTTTGACAGCCTCCTACGAGCAGTACTTC
TRBV27	NA	TRBJ2-7	13	NA	CASSPTATYEQYF	TGTGCCAGCAGTCCAACAGCTACCTACGAGCAGTACTTC
TRBV5-4	TRBD2	TRBJ2-1	19	NA	CASSLRGLAGGGGYNEQFF	TGTGCCAGCAGCTTGAGGGGCCTAGCGGGAGGGGGGGGCTACAATGAGCAGTTCTTC
TRBV30	NA	TRBJ2-1	14	NA	CALVGASSYNEQFF	TGTGCCTTAGTAGGGGCCAGCTCCTACAATGAGCAGTTCTTC
TRBV5-1	NA	TRBJ1-2	15	NA	CASRGGNPSNYGYTF	TGCGCCAGCAGGGGAGGGAACCCTTCCAACTATGGCTACACCTTC